Reported below is one T cell receptor (beta chain). What it recognizes is unknown. This entry is derived from a study of T cells after yellow fever vaccination. In the study overall: Low-cell-number fractions underwent preparation using SMART-Seq v4 Ultra Low Input. Study-level points and caveats: In post-booster samples, most primary-vaccination clones reappeared (approximately 96% CD4, 70% to 90% CD8).

This CDR3 region has 13 residues. The germline V and J ends were trimmed by 0 bases and 11 bases, with 14 bases remaining between them. The germline V gene encodes CDR1 GTSNPN and CDR2 SVGIG (reference sequence). Universal primer sites and UMIs were introduced during 5'RACE template-switching synthesis of TCR cDNA. TCRdb used MiXCR to reprocess the 5' RACE reads, holding one entry per CDR3 protein. The table includes approximately 550,000 distinct CDR3 sequences, around 21% detected once. Sequencing was performed on PBMCs, taken 15 days after the yellow fever booster vaccination. The sequence was collected from a man younger than 45 who received the YFV17D yellow fever vaccine. The chain links TRBV30 to TRBJ1-5, with a possible D match to TRBD1 (5 bases). The CDR3 nucleotides are TGTGCCTGGAGTGTACAGGACGGCAGGGCCCAGCATTTT. This sequence encodes CAWSVQDGRAQHF.